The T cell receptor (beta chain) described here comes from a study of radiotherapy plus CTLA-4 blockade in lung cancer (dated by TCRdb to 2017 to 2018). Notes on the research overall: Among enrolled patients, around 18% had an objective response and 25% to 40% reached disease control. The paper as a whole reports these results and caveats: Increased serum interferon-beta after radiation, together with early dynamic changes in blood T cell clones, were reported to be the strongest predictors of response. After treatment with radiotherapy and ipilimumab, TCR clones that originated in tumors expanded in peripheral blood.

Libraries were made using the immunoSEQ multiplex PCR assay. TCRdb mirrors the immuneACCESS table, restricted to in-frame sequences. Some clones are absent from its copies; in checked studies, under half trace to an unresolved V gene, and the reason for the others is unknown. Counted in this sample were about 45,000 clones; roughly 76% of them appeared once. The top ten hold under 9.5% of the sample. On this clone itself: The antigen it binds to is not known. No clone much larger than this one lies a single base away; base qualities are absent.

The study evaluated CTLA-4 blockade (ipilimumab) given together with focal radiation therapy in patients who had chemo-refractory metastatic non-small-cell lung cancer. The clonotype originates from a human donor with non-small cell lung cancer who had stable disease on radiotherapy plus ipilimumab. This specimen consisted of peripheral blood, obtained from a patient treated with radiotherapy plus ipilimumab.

The DNA sequence reads TGTGCCAGCAGCTTAGCGCTAGCGGGGGACACAGATACGCAGTATTTT. This yields the protein CASSLALAGDTDTQYF. The chain is made from TRBV11-2 and TRBJ2-3, with 10 bases aligning to TRBD2. Inclusive of the bounding cysteine and phenylalanine, the CDR3 is 16 residues long. The sequence is cut down to CDR3 DNA, 48 bases in frame from base 1. V and J are trimmed by 1 base and 2 bases, and the gene matches miss 3 bases of the junction. As encoded in the germline V gene, CDR1 is SGHAT while CDR2 is FQNNGV.